This T cell receptor beta chain derives from a study of OX40 agonist ivuxolimab in advanced cancers. Study in general: The mean age was about 61 years, ranging from roughly 23 to 79, with 82.7% of participants male. Checkpoint inhibitors had been given previously to approximately 40% of patients. Study outcomes and limitations: Averaging showed that CD8+ T cells had more expanded clones than CD4+ did.

Sequenced by immunoSEQ multiplex PCR; TCRdb stores in-frame clones only, minus some. The sample lists fewer than 200,000 clones, under 95% occurring once. Of note for this clone: What it binds is not known.

This CDR3 has 16 residues. V shed 6 bases, J shed 5 bases, and the junction held 8 bases outside the gene matches. Germline loops: CDR1 MNHEY, CDR2 SMNVEV (reference sequence). The V and J genes are TRBV27 and TRBJ2-5; TRBD2 matches at 14 bases. This receptor was obtained from an adult with an advanced solid tumor such as melanoma, head and neck, liver or kidney cancer. The input for sequencing was CD4+ or CD8+ T cells sorted from blood, taken in a trial of the OX40 agonist ivuxolimab. The CDR3 DNA is TGTGCCAGCAGCGGACTAGCGGGAGGTCGGTGGGAGACCCAGTACTTC. Protein product: CASSGLAGGRWETQYF.